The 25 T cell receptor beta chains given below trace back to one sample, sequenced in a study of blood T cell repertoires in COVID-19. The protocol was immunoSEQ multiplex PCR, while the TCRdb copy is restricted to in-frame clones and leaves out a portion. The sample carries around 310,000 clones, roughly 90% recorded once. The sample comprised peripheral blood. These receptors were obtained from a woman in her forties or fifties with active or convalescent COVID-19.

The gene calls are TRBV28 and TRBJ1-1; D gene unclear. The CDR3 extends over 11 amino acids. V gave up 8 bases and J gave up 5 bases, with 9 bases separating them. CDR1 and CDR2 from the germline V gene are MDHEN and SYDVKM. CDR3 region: CASYVETEAFF. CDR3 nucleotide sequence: TGTGCCAGCTACGTTGAGACTGAAGCTTTCTTT.

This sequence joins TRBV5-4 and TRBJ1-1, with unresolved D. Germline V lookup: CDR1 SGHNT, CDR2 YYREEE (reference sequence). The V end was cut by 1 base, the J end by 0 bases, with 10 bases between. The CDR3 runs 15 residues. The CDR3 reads CASSLKAGMNTEAFF. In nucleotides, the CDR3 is TGTGCCAGCAGCTTGAAGGCAGGAATGAACACTGAAGCTTTCTTT. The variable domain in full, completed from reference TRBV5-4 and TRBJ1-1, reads ETGVTQSPTHLIKTRGQQVTLRCSSQSGHNTVSWYQQALGQGPQFIFQYYREEENGRGNFPPRFSGLQFPNYSSELNVNALELDDSALYLCASSLKAGMNTEAFFGQGTRLTVV.

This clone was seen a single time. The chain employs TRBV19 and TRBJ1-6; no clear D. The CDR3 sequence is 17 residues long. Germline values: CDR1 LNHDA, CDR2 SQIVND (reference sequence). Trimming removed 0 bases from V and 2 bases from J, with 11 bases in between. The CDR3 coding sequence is TGTGCCAGTAGTATAGAGGCGGTCTACCCCTATAATTCACCCCTCCACTTT. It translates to CASSIEAVYPYNSPLHF.

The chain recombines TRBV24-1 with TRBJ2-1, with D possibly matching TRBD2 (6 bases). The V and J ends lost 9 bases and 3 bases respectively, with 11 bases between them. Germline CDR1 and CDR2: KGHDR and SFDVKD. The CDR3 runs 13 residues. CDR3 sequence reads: CATRSGLYNEQFF. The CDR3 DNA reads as TGTGCCACCCGGAGCGGGCTCTACAATGAGCAGTTCTTC.

CDR3 region: CAWFEEGNEKLFF. CDR3 coding DNA: TGTGCCTGGTTCGAGGAGGGTAATGAAAAACTGTTTTTT. This chain joins TRBV30 and TRBJ1-4; D gene unclear. With 5 bases removed from V and 4 bases from J, the gap between germline ends came to 11 bases. There are 13 residues in the CDR3. Per germline, CDR1 GTSNPN and CDR2 SVGIG (reference sequence).

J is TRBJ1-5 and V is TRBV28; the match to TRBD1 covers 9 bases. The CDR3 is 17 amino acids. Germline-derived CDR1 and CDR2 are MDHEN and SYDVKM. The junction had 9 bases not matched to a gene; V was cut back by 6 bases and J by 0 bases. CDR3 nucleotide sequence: TGTGCCAGCAGCAAAAGGGGGACAGGGTTTAGCAATCAGCCCCAGCATTTT. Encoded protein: CASSKRGTGFSNQPQHF.

The CDR3 sequence is CASSLPTDRGGYTF. Written as DNA, the CDR3 is TGTGCCAGCAGCCTCCCGACGGACCGGGGTGGCTACACCTTC. V usage is TRBV7-9 and J usage is TRBJ1-2; D ambiguous. CDR3 length equals 14 residues. The V end lost 5 bases, the J end lost 7 bases, and 17 bases lay between the germline ends. Germline-derived CDR1 and CDR2 are SEHNR and FQNEAQ (reference sequence).

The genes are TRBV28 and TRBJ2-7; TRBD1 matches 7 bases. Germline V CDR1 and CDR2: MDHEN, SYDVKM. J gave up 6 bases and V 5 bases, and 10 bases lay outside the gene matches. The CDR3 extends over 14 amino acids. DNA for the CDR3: TGTGCCAGCAGTCCCGGGACAGATTCTGGCGAGCAGTACTTC. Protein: CASSPGTDSGEQYF.

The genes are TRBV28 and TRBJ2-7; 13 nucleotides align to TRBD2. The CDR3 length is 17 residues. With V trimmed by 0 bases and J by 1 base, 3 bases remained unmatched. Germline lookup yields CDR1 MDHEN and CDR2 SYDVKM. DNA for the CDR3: TGTGCCAGCAGTTTATGGGGACTAGCGGGGAAATCCTACGAGCAGTACTTC. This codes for CASSLWGLAGKSYEQYF. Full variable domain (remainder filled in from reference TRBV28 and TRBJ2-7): DVKVTQSSRYLVKRTGEKVFLECVQDMDHENMFWYRQDPGLGLRLIYFSYDVKMKEKGDIPEGYSVSREKKERFSLILESASTNQTSMYLCASSLWGLAGKSYEQYFGPGTRLTVT.

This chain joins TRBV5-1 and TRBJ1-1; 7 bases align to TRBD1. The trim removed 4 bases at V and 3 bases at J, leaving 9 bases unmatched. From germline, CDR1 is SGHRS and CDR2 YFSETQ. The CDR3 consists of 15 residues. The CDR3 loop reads CASSLRTGGDTEAFF. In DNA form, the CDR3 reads TGCGCCAGCAGCCTAAGGACAGGAGGGGACACTGAAGCTTTCTTT.

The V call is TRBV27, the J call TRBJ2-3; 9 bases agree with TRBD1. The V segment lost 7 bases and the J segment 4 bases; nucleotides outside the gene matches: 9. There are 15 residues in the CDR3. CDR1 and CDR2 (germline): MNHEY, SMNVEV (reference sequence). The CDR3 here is CASTKSRDRADTQYF. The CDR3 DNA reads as TGTGCCAGCACCAAAAGCCGGGACAGGGCAGATACGCAGTATTTT.

The CDR3 sequence: CASSVRVEYQETQYF. Here the CDR3 DNA reads TGTGCCAGTAGTGTTCGGGTCGAGTACCAAGAGACCCAGTACTTC. The chain uses TRBV19 and TRBJ2-5; D unclear. Germline CDR1 is LNHDA and CDR2 is SQIVND (reference sequence). This CDR3 is 15 amino acids long. V was cut by 5 bases and J by 0 bases, with 13 bases left in between.

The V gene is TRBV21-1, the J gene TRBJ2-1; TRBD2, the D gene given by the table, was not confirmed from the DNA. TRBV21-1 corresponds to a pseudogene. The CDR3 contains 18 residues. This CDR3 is CASSNPGPTIAAGNEQFF. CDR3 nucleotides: TGTGCCAGCAGCAACCCGGGCCCAACCATAGCTGCGGGAAATGAGCAGTTCTTC.

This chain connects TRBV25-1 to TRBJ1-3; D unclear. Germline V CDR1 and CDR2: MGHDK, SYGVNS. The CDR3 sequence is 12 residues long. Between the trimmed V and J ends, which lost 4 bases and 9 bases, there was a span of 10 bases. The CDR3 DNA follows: TGTGCCAGCAGTGGATATGGAGGCACCATATATTTT. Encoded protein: CASSGYGGTIYF.

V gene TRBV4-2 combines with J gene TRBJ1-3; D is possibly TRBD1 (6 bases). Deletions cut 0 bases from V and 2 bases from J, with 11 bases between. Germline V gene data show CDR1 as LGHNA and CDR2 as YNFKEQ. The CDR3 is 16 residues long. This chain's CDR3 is CASSQEGAAPGNTIYF. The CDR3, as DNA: TGTGCCAGCAGCCAAGAGGGGGCCGCACCTGGAAACACCATATATTTT.

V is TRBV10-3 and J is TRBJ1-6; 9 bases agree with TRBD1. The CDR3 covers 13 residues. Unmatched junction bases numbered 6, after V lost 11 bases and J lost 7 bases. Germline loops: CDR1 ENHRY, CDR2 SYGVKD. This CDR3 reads CASWTGVNSPLHF. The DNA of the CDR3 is TGTGCCTCGTGGACAGGGGTGAATTCACCCCTCCACTTT.

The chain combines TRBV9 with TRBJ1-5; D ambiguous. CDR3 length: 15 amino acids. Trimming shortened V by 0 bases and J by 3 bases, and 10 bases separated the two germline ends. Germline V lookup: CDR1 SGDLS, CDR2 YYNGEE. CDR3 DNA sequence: TGTGCCAGCAGCGTAGCCGGCGGTAACAATCAGCCCCAGCATTTT. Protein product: CASSVAGGNNQPQHF.

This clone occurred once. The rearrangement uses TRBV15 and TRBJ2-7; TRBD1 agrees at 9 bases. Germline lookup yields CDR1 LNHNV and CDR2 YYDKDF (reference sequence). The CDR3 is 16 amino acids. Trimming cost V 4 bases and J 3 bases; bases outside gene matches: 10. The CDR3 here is CATSKNRQGGLYEQYF. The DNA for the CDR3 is TGTGCCACCAGCAAGAATCGACAGGGGGGACTCTACGAGCAGTACTTC.

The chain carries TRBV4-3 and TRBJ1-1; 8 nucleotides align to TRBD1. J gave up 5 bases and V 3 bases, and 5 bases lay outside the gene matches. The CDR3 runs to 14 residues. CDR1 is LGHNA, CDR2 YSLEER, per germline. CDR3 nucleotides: TGCGCCAGCAGCCATGGGAACAGGGGGACTGAAGCTTTCTTT. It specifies CASSHGNRGTEAFF.

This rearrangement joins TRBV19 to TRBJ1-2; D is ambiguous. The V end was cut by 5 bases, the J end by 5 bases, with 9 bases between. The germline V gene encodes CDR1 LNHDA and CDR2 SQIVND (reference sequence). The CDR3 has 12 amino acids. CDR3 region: CASSRELYGYTF. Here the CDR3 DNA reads TGTGCCAGTAGTCGAGAACTATATGGCTACACCTTC.

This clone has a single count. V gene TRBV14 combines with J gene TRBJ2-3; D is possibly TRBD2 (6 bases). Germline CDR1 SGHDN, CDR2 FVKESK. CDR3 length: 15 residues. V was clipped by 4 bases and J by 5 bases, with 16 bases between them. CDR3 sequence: CASSRRVSGLDTQYF. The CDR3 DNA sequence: TGTGCCAGCAGCCGTCGAGTCAGCGGGTTAGATACGCAGTATTTT.

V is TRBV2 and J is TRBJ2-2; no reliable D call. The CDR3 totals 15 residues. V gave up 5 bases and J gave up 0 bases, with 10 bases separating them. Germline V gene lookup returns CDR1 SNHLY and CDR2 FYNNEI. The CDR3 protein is CASSPLVTNTGELFF. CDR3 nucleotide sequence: TGTGCCAGCAGTCCACTTGTCACGAACACCGGGGAGCTGTTTTTT.

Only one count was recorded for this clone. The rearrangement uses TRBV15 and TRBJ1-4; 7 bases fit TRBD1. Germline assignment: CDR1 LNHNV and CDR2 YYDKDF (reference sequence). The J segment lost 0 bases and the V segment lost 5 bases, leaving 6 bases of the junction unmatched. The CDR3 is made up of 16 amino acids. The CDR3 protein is CATSPGQVATNEKLFF. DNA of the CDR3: TGTGCCACCAGCCCCGGACAGGTTGCAACTAATGAAAAACTGTTTTTT.

The CDR3 loop reads CASSGGTGAGAGPQHF. The CDR3 DNA reads as TGTGCCAGCTCAGGGGGGACAGGGGCTGGAGCGGGGCCCCAGCATTTT. J is TRBJ1-5 and V is TRBV18; 10 bases agree with TRBD1. The V and J ends lost 5 bases and 9 bases, in that order; junction bases with no gene match: 13. Germline values: CDR1 KGHSH, CDR2 LQKENI. The CDR3 length is 16 residues. Combining the CDR3 with reference TRBV18 and TRBJ1-5 gives the whole variable domain NAGVMQNPRHLVRRRGQEARLRCSPMKGHSHVYWYRQLPEEGLKFMVYLQKENIIDESGMPKERFSAEFPKEGPSILRIQQVVRGDSAAYFCASSGGTGAGAGPQHFGDGTRLSIL.

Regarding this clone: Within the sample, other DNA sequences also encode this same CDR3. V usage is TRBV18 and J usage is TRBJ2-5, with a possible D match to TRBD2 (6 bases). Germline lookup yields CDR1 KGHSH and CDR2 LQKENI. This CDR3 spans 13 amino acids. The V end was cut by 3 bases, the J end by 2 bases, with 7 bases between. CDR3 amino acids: CASSPGLQETQYF. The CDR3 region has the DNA TGTGCCAGCTCACCGGGACTGCAAGAGACCCAGTACTTC.